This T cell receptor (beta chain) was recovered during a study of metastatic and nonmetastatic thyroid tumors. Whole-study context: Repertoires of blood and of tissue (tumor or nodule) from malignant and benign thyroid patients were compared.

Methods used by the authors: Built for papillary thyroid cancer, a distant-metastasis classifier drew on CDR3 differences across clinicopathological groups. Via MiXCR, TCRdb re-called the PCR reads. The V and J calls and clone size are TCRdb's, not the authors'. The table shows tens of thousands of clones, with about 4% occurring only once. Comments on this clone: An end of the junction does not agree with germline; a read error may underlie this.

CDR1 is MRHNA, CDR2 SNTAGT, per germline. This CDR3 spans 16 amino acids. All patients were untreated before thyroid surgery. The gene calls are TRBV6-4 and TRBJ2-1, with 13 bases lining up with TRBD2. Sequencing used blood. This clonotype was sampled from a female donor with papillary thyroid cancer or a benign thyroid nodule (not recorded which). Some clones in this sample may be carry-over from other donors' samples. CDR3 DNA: TGTGCCAGCAGCCGAGGACTAGCGGGAGCCCACAATGAGCAATTCTTC. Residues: CASSRGLAGAHNEQFF.